Shown below are 17 T cell receptor beta chains from a single sample sequenced in a study of PD-L1 blockade in urothelial cancer. TCRdb's copy holds only in-frame clones and misses some; the assay was immunoSEQ multiplex PCR. The sample has about 55,000 clones; 75% to 90% are singletons. Time point denoted: pretreatment peripheral blood. Specimen: PBMCs, collected around atezolizumab (anti-PD-L1) treatment. The source is a man aged 45-60 years with urothelial cancer.

The CDR3 nucleotides read TGCGCCAGCACCTTTGCAGGGGGCTCCTCTGGGGCCAACGTCCTGACTTTC. Translation: CASTFAGGSSGANVLTF. The V gene is TRBV5-1, the J gene TRBJ2-6; 8 positions match TRBD1. The germline V gene encodes CDR1 SGHRS and CDR2 YFSETQ. J gave up 0 bases and V 6 bases, and 8 bases lay outside the gene matches. The CDR3 extends over 17 amino acids.

V is TRBV9 and J is TRBJ2-2; D is unresolved. V dropped 4 bases and J dropped 4 bases, with 8 bases sitting between them. Germline V gene sequence: CDR1 SGDLS, CDR2 YYNGEE. This CDR3 region has 13 residues. CDR3: CASSTRSTGELFF. DNA of the CDR3: TGTGCCAGCAGCACCCGGAGCACCGGGGAGCTGTTTTTT.

The V call is TRBV7-9, the J call TRBJ2-7, with D maybe TRBD2 (6 bases). CDR3 length equals 16 residues. Germline values: CDR1 SEHNR, CDR2 FQNEAQ (reference sequence). Trimming cost V 0 bases and J 0 bases, with 12 bases left between them. As DNA, the CDR3 is TGTGCCAGCAGCTTAGCGGAGGGCCCGAGCTCCTACGAGCAGTACTTC. It yields the protein CASSLAEGPSSYEQYF.

The genes are TRBV10-1 and TRBJ1-1, with TRBD1 as a possible D gene (5 bases). V was clipped by 3 bases and J by 5 bases, with 13 bases between them. The V gene's germline CDR1 is WNHNN and CDR2 SYGVQD (reference sequence). The length of the CDR3 is 14 residues. CDR3 in DNA: TGCGCCAGCAGTGACGGGGGGTTGAGGACTGAAGCTTTCTTT. Its translation: CASSDGGLRTEAFF.

V and J are TRBV30 and TRBJ2-7, with D tentatively TRBD1 (7 bases). Trimming pared 3 bases from V and 3 bases from J, leaving 18 bases between. The CDR3 totals 15 residues. CDR1 is GTSNPN and CDR2 is SVGIG in the germline V gene (reference sequence). Here the CDR3 reads CAWRAGGQGGYEQYF. The CDR3 coding sequence is TGTGCCTGGAGGGCTGGGGGGCAGGGGGGCTACGAGCAGTACTTC.

The V gene is TRBV7-8, the J gene TRBJ2-1, with 9 positions matching TRBD2. The CDR3 consists of 14 residues. The germline gives CDR1 SGHVS, CDR2 FQNEAQ. The V and J ends lost 2 bases and 7 bases, in that order; junction bases with no gene match: 3. The CDR3 bases are TGTGCCAGCAGCTTAAGCGGGGGGATTAATGAGCAGTTCTTC. This encodes CASSLSGGINEQFF.

The chain recombines TRBV2 with TRBJ1-1; no reliable D call. The CDR3 sequence is 12 residues long. Germline CDR1 is SNHLY and CDR2 is FYNNEI. Trimming stripped 0 bases from V and 8 bases from J, with 7 bases between. CDR3 coding DNA: TGTGCCAGCAGTGAAGCGAACTTAGAAGCTTTCTTT. Protein product: CASSEANLEAFF.

This rearrangement joins TRBV7-8 to TRBJ1-2; tentative D call: TRBD1 (6 bases). Trimming took 4 bases from V and 3 from J, leaving 18 bases between them. The germline V gene encodes CDR1 SGHVS and CDR2 FQNEAQ. The CDR3 is made up of 16 amino acids. CDR3 DNA sequence: TGTGCCAGCAGCTCCGGGGGGGCCTTCCCTCACTATGGCTACACCTTC. It yields the protein CASSSGGAFPHYGYTF.

V usage is TRBV18 and J usage is TRBJ2-3; D is perhaps TRBD1 (6 bases). The CDR3 extends over 15 amino acids. Germline-derived CDR1 and CDR2 are KGHSH and LQKENI. V gave up 2 bases and J gave up 4 bases, with 13 bases separating them. CDR3 nucleotide sequence: TGTGCCAGCTCACCAGCAGGGGTTAGCGCAGATACGCAGTATTTT. Protein product: CASSPAGVSADTQYF.

The V call is TRBV28, the J call TRBJ1-5, with D hard to call. The CDR3 spans 13 residues. Per the germline V gene, CDR1 is MDHEN and CDR2 is SYDVKM. The V gene lost 7 bases and the J gene lost 1 base, with 8 bases spanning the gap. CDR3 amino acids: CASISESNQPQHF. As DNA, the CDR3 is TGTGCCAGCATATCTGAGAGCAATCAGCCCCAGCATTTT.

This chain uses TRBV30 with TRBJ1-5, with 9 nucleotides matching TRBD1. The J segment lost 0 bases and the V segment lost 2 bases, leaving 8 bases of the junction unmatched. This CDR3 contains 17 residues. Germline V lookup: CDR1 GTSNPN, CDR2 SVGIG (reference sequence). The CDR3 is CAWSFGQGSYSNQPQHF. The CDR3 DNA reads as TGTGCCTGGAGTTTCGGACAGGGGTCGTATAGCAATCAGCCCCAGCATTTT.

V gene TRBV25-1 combines with J gene TRBJ1-1; 9 nucleotides match TRBD1. V was clipped by 7 bases and J by 5 bases; unmatched bases: 5. CDR3 length: 13 residues. The V gene's germline CDR1 is MGHDK and CDR2 SYGVNS. For the CDR3, the DNA is TGTGCCAGCACTCTCGGACAGGGGACTGAAGCTTTCTTT. It encodes CASTLGQGTEAFF.

This chain joins TRBV4-1 and TRBJ2-5; the D gene is possibly TRBD1 (5 bases). CDR1 is MGHRA and CDR2 is YSYEKL in the germline V gene. The V end lost 0 bases, the J end lost 4 bases, and 21 bases lay between the germline ends. The CDR3 runs to 18 residues. The CDR3 DNA sequence: TGCGCCAGCAGCCAAGAGTTCCTGGGGCAGGGATCCAGAGAGACCCAGTACTTC. Protein product: CASSQEFLGQGSRETQYF.

This clone was seen only a few times. The rearrangement joins TRBV9 to TRBJ2-1; TRBD2 aligns across 10 bases. V lost 7 bases, J lost 8 bases, and 12 bases stayed unmatched. Germline V gene lookup returns CDR1 SGDLS and CDR2 YYNGEE. This CDR3 comprises 15 residues. The CDR3 DNA reads TGTGCCAGCCTTATAAAAGCGGGAGGGCTCGATGAGCAGTTCTTC. Its translation: CASLIKAGGLDEQFF.

The chain recombines TRBV19 with TRBJ2-3; D not certain. CDR1 and CDR2 from the germline V gene are LNHDA and SQIVND (reference sequence). V was pared by 9 bases and J by 4 bases, with 23 bases between. This CDR3 is built from 16 residues. The CDR3 DNA sequence: TGTGCCAGCACACCGGGTAGAGCGACGTGGGCAGATACGCAGTATTTT. This encodes CASTPGRATWADTQYF.

The genes are TRBV19 and TRBJ2-3, with 7 bases fitting TRBD2. Looked up from germline, CDR1 is LNHDA and CDR2 is SQIVND (reference sequence). V was clipped by 3 bases and J by 3 bases; unmatched bases: 9. CDR3 length equals 16 residues. As DNA, the CDR3 is TGTGCCAGTAGTATGCCTGGCGGGGGAGCAACAGATACGCAGTATTTT. Translating gives CASSMPGGGATDTQYF.

The chain combines TRBV19 with TRBJ2-2; D perhaps matches TRBD2 (6 bases). The germline V gene has CDR1 LNHDA and CDR2 SQIVND (reference sequence). Trimming pared 0 bases from V and 3 bases from J, leaving 35 bases between. This CDR3 is 24 amino acids long. CDR3 coding DNA: TGTGCCAGTAGTATAGATGCGTGGTTGGCCGGCGGTCAGAGGACGGGGGTGGACACCGGGGAGCTGTTTTTT. It yields the protein CASSIDAWLAGGQRTGVDTGELFF.